Ten or more counts support the clone carrying this T cell receptor beta chain. Antigen unknown. Losses at the gene ends were 1 base for V and 0 bases for J; bases not matched to a gene: 5. This CDR3 spans 16 amino acids. Germline values: CDR1 SGHDT, CDR2 YYEEEE. Prepared libraries of TCR beta cDNA carried unique molecular identifiers. cDNA molecules numbering approximately 500,000 came from approximately 1 to 10 million T cells. TCRdb processed the PCR reads anew with MiXCR; each CDR3 protein has one entry. The sample lists 180,000 or so distinct CDR3 sequences; about 30% were seen once. These data belong to a study of post-analysis software for immune sequencing data. Overall study: Included courses were relapsing-remitting and secondary progressive multiple sclerosis; progressive-relapsing multiple sclerosis was also included.

Study-wide points: Patients used several TRBV segments, including TRBV5-6, TRBV5-1 and TRBV20-1, more often than controls. Among multiple sclerosis patients, normalized Chao1 diversity was significantly below that of controls.

The V gene is TRBV5-6, the J gene TRBJ2-5; 8 bases map to TRBD1. The specimen sequenced was blood. The source is a girl younger than 18 with multiple sclerosis. CDR3 in DNA: TGTGCCAGCAGCTTGAGGACAGGGACCGACCAAGAGACCCAGTACTTC. Translating gives CASSLRTGTDQETQYF.